The clone carrying this TCR beta chain has ten or more counts. Its antigen is not known. The source of the sample is a study of spatial heterogeneity in lung cancer. Study as a whole: The library had UMIs, and each TCR and UMI pair averaged more than ten raw reads.

TCRdb used MiXCR to reprocess the 5' RACE reads, holding one entry per CDR3 protein. The data show about 38,000 distinct CDR3 sequences, with 7.5% seen just once and about 26% held by the top ten. Germline-derived CDR1 and CDR2 are SGHTA and FQGTGA. The CDR3 is 13 amino acids. Trimming took 4 bases from V and 4 from J; bases not matched to a gene: 3. General observations from the study: TCRs found ubiquitously expanded in tumor appeared in blood more at resection than at follow-up.

Sample time point: sample taken at primary tumor resection. Sequencing was performed on whole RNA extracted from tumor and nontumor lung tissue, or from frozen PBMC, and the material was left unsorted. The rearrangement joins TRBV7-3 to TRBJ1-1; 7 nucleotides agree with TRBD1. Sequenced here: PBMCs, sampled at surgery. This sequence originates from a male donor with early-stage non-small cell lung cancer. CDR3 region: CASSSGQFTEAFF. CDR3 sequence (DNA): TGTGCCAGCAGCTCGGGACAGTTCACTGAAGCTTTCTTT.